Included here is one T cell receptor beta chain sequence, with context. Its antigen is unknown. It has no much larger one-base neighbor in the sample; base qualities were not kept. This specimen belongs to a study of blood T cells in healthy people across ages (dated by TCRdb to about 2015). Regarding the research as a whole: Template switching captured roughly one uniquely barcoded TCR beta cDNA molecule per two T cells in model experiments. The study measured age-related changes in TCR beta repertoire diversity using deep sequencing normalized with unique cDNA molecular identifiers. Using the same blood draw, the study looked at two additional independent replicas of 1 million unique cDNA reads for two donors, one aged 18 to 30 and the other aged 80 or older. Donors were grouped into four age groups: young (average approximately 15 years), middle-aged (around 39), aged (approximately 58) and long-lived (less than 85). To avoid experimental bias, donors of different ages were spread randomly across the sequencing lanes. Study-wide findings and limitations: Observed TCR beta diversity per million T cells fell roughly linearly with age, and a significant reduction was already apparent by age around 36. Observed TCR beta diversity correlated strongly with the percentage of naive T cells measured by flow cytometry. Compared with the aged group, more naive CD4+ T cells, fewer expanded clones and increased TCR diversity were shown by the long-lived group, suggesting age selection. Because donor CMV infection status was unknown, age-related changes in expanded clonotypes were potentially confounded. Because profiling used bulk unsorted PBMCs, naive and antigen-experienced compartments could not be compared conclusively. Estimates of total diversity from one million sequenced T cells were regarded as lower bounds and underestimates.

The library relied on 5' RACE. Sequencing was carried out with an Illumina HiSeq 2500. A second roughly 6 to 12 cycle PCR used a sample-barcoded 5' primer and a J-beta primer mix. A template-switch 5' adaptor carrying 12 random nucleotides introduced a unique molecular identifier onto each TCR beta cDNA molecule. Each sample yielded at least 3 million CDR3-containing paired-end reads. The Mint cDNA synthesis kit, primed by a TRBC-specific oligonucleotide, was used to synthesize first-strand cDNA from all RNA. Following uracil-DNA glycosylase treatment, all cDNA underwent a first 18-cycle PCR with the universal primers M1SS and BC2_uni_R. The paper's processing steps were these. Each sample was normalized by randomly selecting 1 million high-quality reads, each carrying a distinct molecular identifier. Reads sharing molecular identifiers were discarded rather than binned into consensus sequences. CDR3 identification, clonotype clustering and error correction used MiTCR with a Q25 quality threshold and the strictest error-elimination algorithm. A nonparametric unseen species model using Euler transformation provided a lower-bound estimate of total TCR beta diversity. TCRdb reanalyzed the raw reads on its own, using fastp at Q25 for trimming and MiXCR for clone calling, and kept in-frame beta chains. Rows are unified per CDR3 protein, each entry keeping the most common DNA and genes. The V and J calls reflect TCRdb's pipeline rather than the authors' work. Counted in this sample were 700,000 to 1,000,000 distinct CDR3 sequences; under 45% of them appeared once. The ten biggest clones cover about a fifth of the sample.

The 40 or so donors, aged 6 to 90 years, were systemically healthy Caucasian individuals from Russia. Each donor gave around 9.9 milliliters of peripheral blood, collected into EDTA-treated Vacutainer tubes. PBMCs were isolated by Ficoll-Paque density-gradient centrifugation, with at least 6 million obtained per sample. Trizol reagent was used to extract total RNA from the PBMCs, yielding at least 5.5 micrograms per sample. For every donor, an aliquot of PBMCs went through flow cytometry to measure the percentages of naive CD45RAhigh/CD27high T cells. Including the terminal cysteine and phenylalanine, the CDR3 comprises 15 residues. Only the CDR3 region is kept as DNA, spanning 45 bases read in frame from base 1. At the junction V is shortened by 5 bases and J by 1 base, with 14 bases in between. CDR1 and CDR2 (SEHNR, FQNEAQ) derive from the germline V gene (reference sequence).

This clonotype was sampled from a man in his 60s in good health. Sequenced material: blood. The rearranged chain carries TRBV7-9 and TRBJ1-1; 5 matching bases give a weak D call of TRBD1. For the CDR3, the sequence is CASSPRGPRNTEAFF. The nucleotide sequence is TGTGCCAGCAGCCCTCGGGGCCCCAGGAACACTGAAGCTTTCTTT.